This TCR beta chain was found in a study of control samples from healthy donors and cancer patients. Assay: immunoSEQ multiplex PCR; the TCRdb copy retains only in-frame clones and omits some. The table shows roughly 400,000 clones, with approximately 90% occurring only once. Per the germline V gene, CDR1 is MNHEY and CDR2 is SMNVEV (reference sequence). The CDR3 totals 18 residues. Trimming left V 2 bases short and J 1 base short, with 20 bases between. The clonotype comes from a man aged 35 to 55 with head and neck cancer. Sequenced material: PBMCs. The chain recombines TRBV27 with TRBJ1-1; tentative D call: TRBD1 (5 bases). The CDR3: CASSLLRRGPLANTEAFF. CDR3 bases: TGTGCCAGCAGTTTACTCCGACGGGGACCACTTGCGAACACTGAAGCTTTCTTT.